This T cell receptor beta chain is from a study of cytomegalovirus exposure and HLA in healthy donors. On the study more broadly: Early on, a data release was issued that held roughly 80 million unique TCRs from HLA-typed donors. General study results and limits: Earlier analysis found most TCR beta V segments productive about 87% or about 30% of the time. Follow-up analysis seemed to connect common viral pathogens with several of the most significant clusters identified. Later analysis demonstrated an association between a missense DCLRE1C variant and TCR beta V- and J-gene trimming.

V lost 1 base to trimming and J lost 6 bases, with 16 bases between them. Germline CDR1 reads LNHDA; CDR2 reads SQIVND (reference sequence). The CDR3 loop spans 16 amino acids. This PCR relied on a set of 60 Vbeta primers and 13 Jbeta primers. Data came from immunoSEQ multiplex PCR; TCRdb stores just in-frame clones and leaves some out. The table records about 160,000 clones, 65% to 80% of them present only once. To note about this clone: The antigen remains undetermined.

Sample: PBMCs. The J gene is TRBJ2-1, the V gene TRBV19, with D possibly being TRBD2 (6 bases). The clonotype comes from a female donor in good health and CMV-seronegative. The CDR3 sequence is CASSIVRGTLTNEQFF. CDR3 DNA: TGTGCCAGTAGTATAGTAAGAGGGACTCTAACCAATGAGCAGTTCTTC.